This T cell receptor (beta chain) originates from a study of T-cell reconstitution after alpha-beta-depleted transplantation in children. The CDR3 is 17 amino acids. Germline values: CDR1 SGHKS, CDR2 YYEKEE (reference sequence). V lost 3 bases and J lost 4; bases outside the gene matches: 10. Preparation of the TCRbeta library used unique molecular identifiers. TCRdb reanalysed the PCR reads using MiXCR and keeps one entry per CDR3 protein. The repertoire holds approximately 510,000 distinct CDR3 sequences, with around 19% as singletons. Sequencing used PBMCs from the stem cell graft donor, obtained from the stem cell graft. J is TRBJ1-4 and V is TRBV5-5, with 9 bases aligning to TRBD1. The sequence derives from a human donor who donated a stem cell graft to a child with acute lymphoblastic leukemia. DNA for the CDR3: TGTGCCAGCAGCTCGGGGCGTACAGGGGGCGTTAATGAAAAACTGTTTTTT. Translated, it gives CASSSGRTGGVNEKLFF.